This T cell receptor (beta chain) is from a study of blood T cell repertoires in COVID-19. Background on the study: In each case, the material was cDNA or gDNA derived from T cells, B-cell-depleted T cells, or PBMCs.

The method was immunoSEQ multiplex PCR; TCRdb's version includes in-frame clones alone and lacks a portion of them. The profile shows some 180,000 clones, roughly four fifths of them singletons. Trimming shortened V by 6 bases and J by 2 bases, and 21 bases separated the two germline ends. The CDR3 has 17 residues. From germline, CDR1 is SNHLY and CDR2 FYNNEI. Seattle enrolled patients during active infection and tracked them longitudinally. The TCR comes from a woman over 75 with COVID-19, enrolled during active disease. Sequencing used peripheral blood. The rearrangement joins TRBV2 to TRBJ2-3; possible D gene TRBD2, 6 bases. CDR3 in DNA: TGTGCCAGCAGATCTAGGGTGGGAGGCCTCTCCACAGATACGCAGTATTTT. It translates to CASRSRVGGLSTDTQYF.